This TCR beta chain was found in a study of T cell responses to AZD1222 COVID-19 vaccine. The table came from immunoSEQ multiplex PCR; TCRdb's copy has only in-frame clones and leaves some out. The sample contains 66,000 or so clones, about 90% of which appear only once. Of note for this clone: What it recognizes is unknown.

Study conclusions and caveats: The study reported that nearly half of spike-specific TCRs target unmutated variant regions.

Germline lookup yields CDR1 MNHNS and CDR2 SASEGT. The CDR3 is 12 residues long. V was cut by 1 base and J by 6 bases, with 4 bases left in between. This receptor was taken from an adult in good health. The J gene is TRBJ1-5, the V gene TRBV6-1; no reliable D call. The source was peripheral blood, collected on day 0 of AZD1222 vaccination. The CDR3 region is CASSEGSQPQHF. The DNA for the CDR3 is TGTGCCAGCAGTGAAGGGTCTCAGCCCCAGCATTTT.